This paragraph covers one T cell receptor (beta chain) sequence. These data come from a study of monozygotic twins with inflammatory bowel disease. TCRdb reanalyzed the 5' RACE reads and collapses them to one entry per CDR3 protein, without DNA. Recorded for this sample: 210,000 or so distinct CDR3 sequences. The CDR3 has 14 residues. Material for sequencing was blood. The rearrangement uses TRBV12-3 or TRBV12-4 and TRBJ2-7; TCRdb calls TRBD1, which cannot be checked without DNA. This receptor was identified in a human donor with ulcerative colitis or Crohn's disease, or a healthy co-twin of an affected twin (not recorded which). The CDR3 is CASSFSGAVSEQYF.